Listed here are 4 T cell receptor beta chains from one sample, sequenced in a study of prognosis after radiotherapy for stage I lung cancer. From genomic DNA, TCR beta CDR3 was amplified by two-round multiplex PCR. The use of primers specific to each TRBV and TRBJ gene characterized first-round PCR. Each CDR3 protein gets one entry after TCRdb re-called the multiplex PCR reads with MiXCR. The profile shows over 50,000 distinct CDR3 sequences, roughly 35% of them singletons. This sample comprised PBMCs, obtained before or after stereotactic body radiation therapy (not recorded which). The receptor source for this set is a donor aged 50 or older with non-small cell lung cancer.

The CDR3 region is CASSPHRDPSNQPQHF. The DNA of the CDR3 is TGTGCCAGCTCACCACATAGGGATCCGTCCAATCAGCCCCAGCATTTT. This sequence joins TRBV18 and TRBJ1-5; no firm D call. V shed 1 base and J shed 3 bases, with 13 bases lying between them. CDR1 is KGHSH, CDR2 LQKENI, per germline. The CDR3 extends over 16 amino acids.

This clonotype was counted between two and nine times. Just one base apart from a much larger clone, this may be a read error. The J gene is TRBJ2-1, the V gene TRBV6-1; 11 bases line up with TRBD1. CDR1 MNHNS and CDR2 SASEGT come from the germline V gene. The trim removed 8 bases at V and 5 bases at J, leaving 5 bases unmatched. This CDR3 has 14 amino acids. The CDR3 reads CASRMDRGHNEQFF. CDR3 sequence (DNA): TGTGCCAGCCGTATGGACAGGGGGCACAATGAGCAGTTCTTC.

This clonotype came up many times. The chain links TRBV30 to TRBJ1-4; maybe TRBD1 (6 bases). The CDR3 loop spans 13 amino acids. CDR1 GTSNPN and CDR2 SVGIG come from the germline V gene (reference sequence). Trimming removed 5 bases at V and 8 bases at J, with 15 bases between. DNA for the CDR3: TGTGCCTGGTTACAGGAAGGACAGGAAAAACTGTTTTTT. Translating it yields CAWLQEGQEKLFF. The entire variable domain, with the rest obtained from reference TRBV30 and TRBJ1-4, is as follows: SQTIHQWPATLVQPVGSPLSLECTVEGTSNPNLYWYRQAAGRGLQLLFYSVGIGQISSEVPQNLSASRPQDRQFILSSKKLLLSDSGFYLCAWLQEGQEKLFFGSGTQLSVL.

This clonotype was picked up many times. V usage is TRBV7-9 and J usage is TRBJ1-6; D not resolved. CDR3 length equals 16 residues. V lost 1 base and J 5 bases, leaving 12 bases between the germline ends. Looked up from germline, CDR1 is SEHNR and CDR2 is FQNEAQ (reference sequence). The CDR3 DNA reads TGTGCCAGCAGCTTAGTATCGGGCCGGGATAATTCACCCCTCCACTTT. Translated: CASSLVSGRDNSPLHF.